Each of the 24 T cell receptor beta chains below was sequenced from the same sample in a study of CDR3 diversity in severe acne. TCRdb re-called the PCR reads through MiXCR, storing one row per CDR3 protein. The repertoire includes over 90,000 distinct CDR3 sequences, roughly 51% of them detected once, and 9.5% to 15% sits in the top ten. The source material was blood. These receptors were taken from a male donor with acne.

This clonotype appeared a single time. V is TRBV9 and J is TRBJ2-3; D is uncertain. The CDR3 has 15 residues. The V gene's germline CDR1 is SGDLS and CDR2 YYNGEE. Trimming shortened V by 0 bases and J by 2 bases, and 10 bases separated the two germline ends. CDR3 sequence reads: CASSVVGSLTDTQYF. The CDR3 DNA reads as TGTGCCAGCAGCGTAGTCGGGTCCCTCACAGATACGCAGTATTTT.

A word on this clonotype: This may stem from a read error, because a much larger clone lies one nucleotide away. The chain employs TRBV6-1 and TRBJ2-7; TRBD1 matches at 9 bases. V was pared by 7 bases and J by 6 bases, with 10 bases of the junction left unmatched. CDR3 length: 14 amino acids. In germline, CDR1 is MNHNS, CDR2 SASEGT. The CDR3 reads CASNTGTGLCEQYF. CDR3 nucleotide sequence: TGTGCCAGCAATACCGGGACAGGGCTTTGCGAGCAGTACTTC.

The table lists this clonotype with many counts. The chain couples TRBV6-5 to TRBJ2-5; D is uncertain. V lost 2 bases, J lost 7 bases, and 14 bases lay in between. The germline V gene has CDR1 MNHEY and CDR2 SVGAGI. The CDR3 totals 14 residues. CDR3 sequence (DNA): TGTGCCAGCAGTTACACCCCCACGGTACCGACCCAGTACTTC. It translates to CASSYTPTVPTQYF.

The chain has TRBV2 and TRBJ2-7, with D perhaps TRBD2 (6 bases). Germline CDR1 reads SNHLY; CDR2 reads FYNNEI. Trimming left V 5 bases short and J 6 bases short, with 17 bases between. The length of the CDR3 is 14 residues. CDR3 in DNA: TGTGCCAGCAGTTTAAATAGGAGGGGTGGCGAGCAGTACTTC. It specifies CASSLNRRGGEQYF.

The chain is built from TRBV3-1 and TRBJ1-3, with unresolved D. CDR1 is LGHDT and CDR2 is YNNKEL in the germline V gene (reference sequence). The CDR3 is made up of 15 amino acids. The V and J ends lost 1 base and 0 bases respectively, with 7 bases between them. This CDR3 is CASSQALYSGNTIYF. The CDR3 DNA sequence: TGTGCCAGCAGCCAAGCCTTATACTCTGGAAACACCATATATTTT.

For this clonotype: Possible read error: a much larger clone is one base away. V gene TRBV2 combines with J gene TRBJ2-3; the match to TRBD2 covers 14 bases. The V gene end was trimmed by 5 bases and the J gene end by 0 bases; junction bases not matched to a gene: 10. This CDR3 is 19 amino acids long. Germline lookup yields CDR1 SNHLY and CDR2 FYNNEI. The CDR3 here is CASSSGTSGGVTSTDTQYF. The CDR3 nucleotides read TGTGCCAGCAGTTCCGGGACTAGCGGGGGAGTTACTAGCACAGATACGCAGTATTTT.

This clonotype has at least ten counts. The chain combines TRBV29-1 with TRBJ2-1; 11 nucleotides agree with TRBD2. Germline trimming cut 5 bases from V and 8 bases from J; bases unmatched to any gene: 11. This CDR3 has 15 amino acids. Germline V gene data show CDR1 as SQVTM and CDR2 as ANQGSEA. The CDR3 region is CSVLLLAGVIDEQFF. CDR3 sequence (DNA): TGCAGCGTTCTCCTACTAGCGGGAGTTATCGATGAGCAGTTCTTC.

CDR3 in DNA: TGTGCCAGCAGCTCCCCGACATCTTCGGGTGAGACCCAGTACTTC. It yields the protein CASSSPTSSGETQYF. The chain recombines TRBV7-9 with TRBJ2-5; D is undetermined. The CDR3 has 15 amino acids. Germline V lookup: CDR1 SEHNR, CDR2 FQNEAQ (reference sequence). Trimming shortened V by 4 bases and J by 5 bases, and 17 bases separated the two germline ends. Complete variable domain (other parts from reference TRBV7-9 and TRBJ2-5): DTGVSQNPRHKITKRGQNVTFRCDPISEHNRLYWYRQTLGQGPEFLTYFQNEAQLEKSRLLSDRFSAERPKGSFSTLEIQRTEQGDSAMYLCASSSPTSSGETQYFGPGTRLLVL.

The J gene is TRBJ2-7, the V gene TRBV29-1, with D possibly TRBD2 on 6 matching bases. CDR3 length equals 16 residues. Germline CDR1 and CDR2: SQVTM and ANQGSEA. Deletions cut 2 bases from V and 4 bases from J, with 21 bases between. CDR3 sequence reads: CSVEMDYPEGSYEQYF. In DNA, the CDR3 is TGCAGCGTTGAAATGGACTATCCCGAGGGATCATACGAGCAGTACTTC.

This chain links TRBV7-6 with TRBJ2-7; 10 nucleotides match TRBD2. Germline V gene lookup returns CDR1 SGHVS and CDR2 FNYEAQ. J was trimmed by 7 bases and V by 2 bases; bases with no gene match: 17. The CDR3 length is 18 residues. DNA of the CDR3: TGTGCCAGCAGCTTACGACTAGCGGGCCCCCCCCTCGTGGGTGAGCAGTACTTC. Translating it yields CASSLRLAGPPLVGEQYF.

V and J are TRBV7-3 and TRBJ2-2; D may be TRBD1 (6 bases). Germline assignment: CDR1 SGHTA and CDR2 FQGTGA. This CDR3 has 16 residues. The V end was cut by 4 bases, the J end by 4 bases, with 16 bases between. The CDR3 reads CASSYRATGPTGELFF. In nucleotides, the CDR3 is TGTGCCAGCAGCTACAGAGCCACAGGGCCCACCGGGGAGCTGTTTTTT.

This clonotype was recorded many times. V usage is TRBV6-1 and J usage is TRBJ2-3, with D possibly matching TRBD1 (5 bases). Germline V gene sequence: CDR1 MNHNS, CDR2 SASEGT. The germline V and J ends were trimmed by 4 bases and 5 bases, with 7 bases remaining between them. The CDR3 sequence is 12 residues long. The CDR3 region is CASSGGRDTQYF. CDR3 DNA sequence: TGTGCCAGCAGTGGGGGCCGAGATACGCAGTATTTT.

This clonotype was observed many times. The chain recombines TRBV5-1 with TRBJ2-7; D not certain. The germline gives CDR1 SGHRS, CDR2 YFSETQ. The ends were cut back, 0 bases at V and 4 bases at J, with 11 bases in the middle. This CDR3 has 14 residues. The CDR3 bases are TGCGCCAGCAGCTTGGGCCAGCCGATATACGAGCAGTACGTC. Its translation is CASSLGQPIYEQYV.

Comments on this clonotype: Lacking the conserved final phenylalanine or tryptophan, this CDR3 likely reflects a read error. This chain connects TRBV19 to TRBJ2-1; a weak D match, TRBD2 (7 bases). The germline gives CDR1 LNHDA, CDR2 SQIVND (reference sequence). The CDR3 covers 17 residues. The ends were cut back, 0 bases at V and 0 bases at J, with 12 bases in the middle. The CDR3 sequence is CASSIDRGAISYNEQFL. The CDR3 DNA reads as TGTGCCAGTAGTATAGACCGGGGGGCCATCTCCTACAATGAGCAGTTCCTC.

This clonotype showed up just a few times. The V call is TRBV6-1, the J call TRBJ1-1, with 8 bases lining up with TRBD1. The germline CDR1 and CDR2 sequences are MNHNS and SASEGT. V dropped 6 bases and J dropped 3; count of bases not matched to a gene: 6. This CDR3 spans 14 amino acids. The CDR3 loop is CASRDRVLDTEAFF. The CDR3 bases are TGTGCCAGCAGGGACAGGGTCTTGGACACTGAAGCTTTCTTT.

The gene calls are TRBV6-5 and TRBJ2-1; 7 bases agree with TRBD2. J lost 4 bases, V lost 4 bases, and 13 bases had no gene match. Germline V CDR1 and CDR2: MNHEY, SVGAGI. This CDR3 has 17 residues. CDR3 sequence reads: CASSSGLEHTIYNEQFF. The DNA for the CDR3 is TGTGCCAGCAGTTCAGGACTAGAACACACCATTTACAATGAGCAGTTCTTC.

J is TRBJ2-5 and V is TRBV29-1; 10 nucleotides line up with TRBD1. The CDR3 runs to 14 residues. The germline gives CDR1 SQVTM, CDR2 ANQGSEA. The V segment lost 4 bases and the J segment 3 bases; nucleotides outside the gene matches: 5. CDR3 DNA: TGCAGCGTTGGTCCCGGGACAGGGGAAGAGACCCAGTACTTC. Protein sequence: CSVGPGTGEETQYF. Drawing the rest from reference TRBV29-1 and TRBJ2-5, the complete variable domain is SAVISQKPSRDICQRGTSLTIQCQVDSQVTMMFWYRQQPGQSLTLIATANQGSEATYESGFVIDKFPISRPNLTFSTLTVSNMSPEDSSIYLCSVGPGTGEETQYFGPGTRLLVL.

The CDR3 region has the DNA TGTGCCAGCAGTTTCAAGGGGTCCGGCGAGCAGTACGTC. It encodes CASSFKGSGEQYV. The chain combines TRBV27 with TRBJ2-7, with a weak D call TRBD1 (5 bases). The CDR3 has 13 amino acids. The germline gives CDR1 MNHEY, CDR2 SMNVEV (reference sequence). The ends were cut back, 3 bases at V and 6 bases at J, with 12 bases in the middle.

The chain recombines TRBV5-4 with TRBJ2-4; weak D call: TRBD2 (6 bases). This CDR3 has 15 amino acids. V was clipped by 0 bases and J by 5 bases, with 12 bases between them. Germline lookup yields CDR1 SGHNT and CDR2 YYREEE (reference sequence). CDR3 protein: CASSLARGSENIQYF. CDR3 DNA sequence: TGTGCCAGCAGCTTGGCGCGGGGTAGCGAAAACATTCAGTACTTC.

The gene calls are TRBV25-1 and TRBJ2-5; tentative D call: TRBD1 (5 bases). Trimming removed 2 bases at V and 5 bases at J, with 12 bases between. The germline CDR1 and CDR2 sequences are MGHDK and SYGVNS. The CDR3 length is 14 residues. The CDR3 DNA is TGTGCCAGCAGTGAACAGGGTTTTGGGGAGACCCAGTACTTC. Translation: CASSEQGFGETQYF.

This chain links TRBV7-6 with TRBJ1-1; TRBD1 matches 10 bases. The CDR3 sequence is 14 residues long. Germline trimming cut 3 bases from V and 6 bases from J; bases unmatched to any gene: 4. Germline CDR1 SGHVS, CDR2 FNYEAQ. DNA for the CDR3: TGTGCCAGCAGCTTGCGACAGGGGGCGGCTGAAGCTTTCTTT. Translated: CASSLRQGAAEAFF.

The chain has TRBV2 and TRBJ1-2; 11 bases fit TRBD1. V was clipped by 5 bases and J by 0 bases; unmatched bases: 2. The CDR3 extends over 15 amino acids. CDR1 and CDR2 (germline): SNHLY, FYNNEI. The CDR3 sequence: CASSKGQGANYGYTF. CDR3 DNA sequence: TGTGCCAGCAGTAAGGGACAGGGGGCTAACTATGGCTACACCTTC.

This sequence joins TRBV15 and TRBJ2-7, with D unclear. Trimming left V 5 bases short and J 6 bases short, with 14 bases between. The CDR3 spans 13 residues. Looked up from germline, CDR1 is LNHNV and CDR2 is YYDKDF (reference sequence). The CDR3 here is CATSGPDLVEQYF. Written as DNA, the CDR3 is TGTGCCACCAGCGGACCCGATCTAGTCGAGCAGTACTTC.

The table lists this clonotype with a few counts. The rearrangement uses TRBV6-6 and TRBJ2-3, with unresolved D. V was pared by 5 bases and J by 4 bases, with 16 bases between. Germline V CDR1 and CDR2: MNHNY, SVGAGI (reference sequence). The CDR3 has 15 amino acids. In nucleotides, the CDR3 is TGTGCCAGCAGTAAATCCAGCCACAACGCAGATACGCAGTATTTT. Its translation: CASSKSSHNADTQYF.